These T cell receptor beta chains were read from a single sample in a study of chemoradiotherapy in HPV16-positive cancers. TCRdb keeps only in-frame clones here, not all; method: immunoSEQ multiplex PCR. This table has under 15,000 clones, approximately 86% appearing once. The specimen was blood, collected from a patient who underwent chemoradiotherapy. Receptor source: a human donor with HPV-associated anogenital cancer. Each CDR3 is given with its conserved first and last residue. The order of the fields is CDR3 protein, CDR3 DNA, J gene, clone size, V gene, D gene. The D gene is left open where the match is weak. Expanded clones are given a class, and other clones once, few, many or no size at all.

CDR3: CASSLAGGSGNTIYF
DNA: TGTGCCAGCAGCTTGGCTGGTGGTTCTGGAAACACCATATATTTT
J: TRBJ1-3
size: few
V: TRBV5-4
D: -

CDR3: CASSYQAMNTEAFF
DNA: TGTGCCAGCAGCTACCAAGCCATGAACACTGAAGCTTTCTTT
J: TRBJ1-1
size: -
V: TRBV7-2
D: -

CDR3: CASSDSQWAYGYTF
DNA: TGTGCCAGCAGTGACTCGCAGTGGGCCTATGGCTACACCTTC
J: TRBJ1-2
size: -
V: TRBV6-4
D: -

CDR3: CSGDRVMNTEAFF
DNA: TGCAGCGGCGACAGGGTTATGAACACTGAAGCTTTCTTT
J: TRBJ1-1
size: -
V: TRBV29-1
D: TRBD1

CDR3: CASSLAPGIIAKNIQYF
DNA: TGCGCCAGCAGCTTGGCCCCAGGGATAATAGCCAAAAACATTCAGTACTTC
J: TRBJ2-4
size: once
V: TRBV5-1
D: -

CDR3: CASSLVGPTNTEAFF
DNA: TGCGCCAGCAGCTTGGTAGGACCCACGAACACTGAAGCTTTCTTT
J: TRBJ1-1
size: -
V: TRBV5-1
D: -

CDR3: CASSPLAGGRTDTQYF
DNA: TGTGCCAGCAGCCCCTTAGCGGGGGGGCGAACAGATACGCAGTATTTT
J: TRBJ2-3
size: -
V: TRBV9
D: TRBD2

CDR3: CASSSSQSYSNQPQHF
DNA: TGTGCCAGCAGCTCTTCCCAGTCATATAGCAATCAGCCCCAGCATTTT
J: TRBJ1-5
size: -
V: TRBV7-8
D: -

CDR3: CASSAGPYNSPLHF
DNA: TGTGCCAGCAGTGCGGGTCCCTATAATTCACCCCTCCACTTT
J: TRBJ1-6
size: -
V: TRBV6-1
D: -

CDR3: CAIKAAVQETQYF
DNA: TGTGCCATCAAAGCAGCGGTGCAAGAGACCCAGTACTTC
J: TRBJ2-5
size: once
V: TRBV10-3
D: -

CDR3: CASSSRDRGTGELFF
DNA: TGTGCCAGCAGCAGCCGGGACAGGGGCACCGGGGAGCTGTTTTTT
J: TRBJ2-2
size: few
V: TRBV21-1
D: -

CDR3: CASSTERGSDTGELFF
DNA: TGCGCCAGCAGCACCGAAAGGGGGAGCGACACCGGGGAGCTGTTTTTT
J: TRBJ2-2
size: -
V: TRBV5-1
D: -

CDR3: CASSKGQGRDEQFF
DNA: TGTGCCAGCAGCAAAGGACAGGGTAGGGATGAGCAGTTCTTC
J: TRBJ2-1
size: once
V: TRBV9
D: TRBD1

CDR3: CASSGRINQGGEQYF
DNA: TGTGCCAGCAGTGGGCGAATTAACCAGGGGGGCGAGCAGTACTTC
J: TRBJ2-7
size: -
V: TRBV6-1
D: -

CDR3: CASSLTGGVETQYF
DNA: TGTGCCAGCAGCTTGACCGGGGGGGTTGAGACCCAGTACTTC
J: TRBJ2-5
size: -
V: TRBV7-9
D: TRBD2

CDR3: CASRHRVGQGGTDTQYF
DNA: TGTGCCAGCCGCCATAGGGTTGGTCAGGGTGGCACAGATACGCAGTATTTT
J: TRBJ2-3
size: -
V: TRBV11-2
D: -

CDR3: CASSDLQGRRGYTF
DNA: TGTGCCAGCAGTGACTTACAGGGAAGGAGGGGCTACACCTTC
J: TRBJ1-2
size: once
V: TRBV6-5
D: -

CDR3: CASSPGQGGETQYF
DNA: TGTGCCAGCTCACCGGGACAGGGAGGGGAGACCCAGTACTTC
J: TRBJ2-5
size: -
V: TRBV18
D: TRBD1

CDR3: CASSYSSGFGAEAFF
DNA: TGTGCCAGCAGTTATTCTTCAGGGTTTGGCGCTGAAGCTTTCTTT
J: TRBJ1-1
size: -
V: TRBV6-5
D: -

CDR3: CASSVKGTGASGNTIYF
DNA: TGTGCCAGCAGCGTTAAGGGGACAGGGGCCTCTGGAAACACCATATATTTT
J: TRBJ1-3
size: once
V: TRBV9
D: TRBD1

CDR3: CASSHPGQSLNEQFF
DNA: TGTGCCAGCAGTCACCCGGGACAGTCTCTGAATGAGCAGTTCTTC
J: TRBJ2-1
size: -
V: TRBV5-5
D: TRBD1

CDR3: CASSLARGQVTQYF
DNA: TGTGCCAGCAGCTTAGCGAGGGGACAGGTGACCCAGTACTTC
J: TRBJ2-5
size: -
V: TRBV7-6
D: TRBD1

CDR3: CASSNLGSGYTF
DNA: TGTGCCAGTAGCAATTTGGGGTCTGGCTACACCTTC
J: TRBJ1-2
size: -
V: TRBV19
D: -

CDR3: CASSQPSWGPKNTEAFF
DNA: TGTGCCAGCAGCCAACCGAGCTGGGGGCCAAAGAACACTGAAGCTTTCTTT
J: TRBJ1-1
size: -
V: TRBV14
D: -

CDR3: CASSPPPTAMDEQYF
DNA: TGTGCCAGCAGTCCCCCGCCGACGGCAATGGACGAGCAGTACTTC
J: TRBJ2-7
size: -
V: TRBV28
D: -

CDR3: CASRRPGNSPLHF
DNA: TGTGCCAGTAGGAGACCAGGGAATTCACCCCTCCACTTT
J: TRBJ1-6
size: once
V: TRBV19
D: -

CDR3: CASSPGTGVDTQYF
DNA: TGTGCCAGCTCACCAGGGACAGGGGTAGATACGCAGTATTTT
J: TRBJ2-3
size: -
V: TRBV18
D: TRBD1

CDR3: CSMRKGAVADTQYF
DNA: TGCAGCATGAGAAAGGGGGCAGTGGCAGATACGCAGTATTTT
J: TRBJ2-3
size: -
V: TRBV29-1
D: TRBD1